This T cell receptor beta chain was profiled in a study of technical replicates of blood from several donors. In germline, CDR1 is MNHEY, CDR2 SVGAGI. V lost 6 bases to trimming and J lost 6 bases; unmatched junction nucleotides: 7. The CDR3 has 15 residues. Using immunoSEQ multiplex PCR, the repertoire was profiled, and TCRdb retains in-frame clones only, with some absent. The sample consists of roughly 79,000 clones, roughly 91% of them appearing once. The source is a human donor in good health. Some clones in this sample may be carry-over from other donors' samples. The chain carries TRBV6-5 and TRBJ2-1; 11 bases fit TRBD2. Source material: T cells isolated from PBMCs. Here the CDR3 DNA reads TGTGCCAGCAGCTATAGCGGGAGGGTGGGCAATGAGCAGTTCTTC. Translated, it gives CASSYSGRVGNEQFF.